These 18 T cell receptor beta chains share one sample of origin, sequenced in a study of response to subunit inactivated influenza vaccine. MiXCR, applied by TCRdb to the RT-PCR reads, yields one record per CDR3 protein. This table has some 600,000 distinct CDR3 sequences, roughly 15% appearing once. The specimen was PBMCs from blood, collected 14 to 15 days before vaccination. The source of these receptors is a man between 45 and 60 years old who received an inactivated influenza vaccine.

This clonotype was seen only a few times. The CDR3 bases are TGTGCCAGCAGCTTAGTTACGGGTGGTGCGAATCAGCCCCAGCATTTT. Its translation: CASSLVTGGANQPQHF. This chain links TRBV11-2 with TRBJ1-5; unclear D gene. Trimming removed 1 base from V and 4 bases from J, with 14 bases in between. The CDR3 runs to 16 residues. CDR1 SGHAT and CDR2 FQNNGV come from the germline V gene.

This clonotype was observed many times. The chain recombines TRBV28 with TRBJ2-5, with TRBD2 identical over 11 bases. The junction had 4 bases not matched to a gene; V was cut back by 9 bases and J by 4 bases. The CDR3 consists of 13 residues. The germline CDR1 and CDR2 sequences are MDHEN and SYDVKM. The CDR3 is CASGTSGRETQYF. The CDR3 nucleotides are TGTGCCAGTGGGACTAGCGGTAGAGAGACCCAGTACTTC.

This clonotype was seen many times. The chain uses TRBV30 and TRBJ1-1, with TRBD1 matching 9 bases. This CDR3 has 14 amino acids. Trimming removed 3 bases from V and 1 base from J; junction bases left unmatched: 3. Germline-derived CDR1 and CDR2 are GTSNPN and SVGIG (reference sequence). CDR3 loop: CAWRGQGRNTEAFF. The CDR3 DNA follows: TGTGCCTGGAGAGGACAGGGGAGGAACACTGAAGCTTTCTTT.

This clonotype was counted at least ten times. V usage is TRBV24-1 and J usage is TRBJ2-7; TRBD2 is a possible D gene (5 bases). Per germline, CDR1 KGHDR and CDR2 SFDVKD. This CDR3 comprises 14 residues. Trimming took off 5 bases at V and 2 bases at J, with 12 bases between the two ends. The CDR3 spells CATSGAGKTYEQYF. The CDR3 coding sequence is TGTGCCACCAGTGGGGCCGGGAAAACCTACGAGCAGTACTTC.

This sequence joins TRBV7-6 and TRBJ2-1; 11 nucleotides match TRBD2. V lost 6 bases and J lost 9; bases outside the gene matches: 7. The CDR3 sequence is 14 residues long. CDR1 SGHVS and CDR2 FNYEAQ come from the germline V gene. CDR3 bases: TGTGCCAGCAGGGGGGCTAGCGGGGGGAGTGAGCAGTTCTTC. Its translation is CASRGASGGSEQFF.

This clonotype was recorded a few times. This chain connects TRBV11-2 to TRBJ2-1; TRBD2 matches at 9 bases. CDR3 length equals 15 residues. V was clipped by 5 bases and J by 4 bases; unmatched bases: 6. Germline V gene lookup returns CDR1 SGHAT and CDR2 FQNNGV. In DNA form, the CDR3 reads TGTGCCAGCAGCAAGATAGCGGGGGCTTACAATGAGCAGTTCTTC. This gives the protein CASSKIAGAYNEQFF.

The table lists this clonotype with a few counts. The chain employs TRBV6-1 and TRBJ2-1; 15 nucleotides agree with TRBD2. V lost 5 bases and J lost 9; bases outside the gene matches: 5. Germline CDR1 reads MNHNS; CDR2 reads SASEGT. CDR3 length: 15 residues. The DNA for the CDR3 is TGTGCCAGCAGTCGGCCGGGACTAGCGGGGGGTGAGCAGTTCTTC. Protein sequence: CASSRPGLAGGEQFF.

This clonotype has a handful of counts. This sequence joins TRBV5-1 and TRBJ2-6; D unclear. This CDR3 contains 14 residues. V was clipped by 5 bases and J by 0 bases, with 6 bases between them. The V gene's germline CDR1 is SGHRS and CDR2 YFSETQ. In nucleotides, the CDR3 is TGCGCCAGCAGAGACGGCTCTGGGGCCAACGTCCTGACTTTC. This encodes CASRDGSGANVLTF.

This clonotype occurred a few times. The chain joins TRBV29-1 to TRBJ2-7; tentatively, D is TRBD1 (5 bases). V was shortened by 4 bases and J by 2 bases, with 18 bases between the two germline ends. CDR1 and CDR2 (germline): SQVTM, ANQGSEA. The CDR3 is 15 amino acids. The CDR3 sequence is CSVAPRQTFPYEQYF. The CDR3 region has the DNA TGCAGCGTTGCGCCCCGACAGACTTTTCCCTACGAGCAGTACTTC.

A few counts support this clonotype. V gene TRBV13 combines with J gene TRBJ1-1; 7 bases are shared with TRBD1. The CDR3 is 18 residues long. V lost 3 bases, J lost 4 bases, and 17 bases stayed unmatched. Germline CDR1 and CDR2: PRHDT and FYEKMQ (reference sequence). CDR3: CASSFWTGSTFQITEAFF. The CDR3 DNA sequence: TGTGCCAGCAGCTTCTGGACAGGTTCCACCTTTCAAATCACTGAAGCTTTCTTT.

This chain connects TRBV6-2 or TRBV6-3 to TRBJ2-3; 9 positions agree with TRBD2. The CDR3 is made up of 16 amino acids. V lost 2 bases, J lost 2 bases, and 5 bases stayed unmatched. Germline V gene data show CDR1 as MNHEY and CDR2 as SVGEGT. The CDR3 bases are TGTGCCAGCAGTTACGTACCGGGACTAGCCACAGATACGCAGTATTTT. This translates into CASSYVPGLATDTQYF.

This clonotype was seen repeatedly, ten times or more. The CDR3 DNA follows: TGTGCCAGCAGGGTACAGGTTACGAATGAAAAACTGTTTTTT. Its translation is CASRVQVTNEKLFF. The genes are TRBV2 and TRBJ1-4; D is perhaps TRBD1 (5 bases). V lost 6 bases and J lost 5, with 13 bases in between. The CDR3 runs 14 residues. In germline, CDR1 is SNHLY, CDR2 FYNNEI.

V gene TRBV15 combines with J gene TRBJ2-1; D gene ambiguous. CDR3 length equals 18 residues. The V gene lost 0 bases and the J gene lost 0 bases, with 15 bases spanning the gap. Per the germline V gene, CDR1 is LNHNV and CDR2 is YYDKDF (reference sequence). The CDR3 loop is CATSREISTWGSYNEQFF. CDR3 bases: TGTGCCACCAGCAGAGAAATATCGACGTGGGGCTCCTACAATGAGCAGTTCTTC.

This clonotype was seen a handful of times. V gene TRBV3-1 combines with J gene TRBJ2-1, with 13 bases that match TRBD2. Germline CDR1 is LGHDT and CDR2 is YNNKEL (reference sequence). After removal of 0 bases from V and 8 bases from J, the junction contained 7 bases not matched to a gene. The CDR3 contains 17 residues. CDR3 sequence reads: CASSQDPGTSGKYEQFF. DNA for the CDR3: TGTGCCAGCAGCCAAGATCCCGGGACTAGCGGGAAATATGAGCAGTTCTTC.

This clonotype was seen a handful of times. The gene calls are TRBV12-3 or TRBV12-4 and TRBJ2-2, with D unclear. The CDR3 runs to 14 residues. The V end lost 4 bases, the J end lost 3 bases, and 9 bases lay between the germline ends. The CDR3: CASSYSGDTGELFF. DNA of the CDR3: TGTGCCAGCAGTTACTCAGGCGACACCGGGGAGCTGTTTTTT.

The chain combines TRBV12-3 or TRBV12-4 with TRBJ2-7; the match to TRBD1 covers 7 bases. This CDR3 region has 14 residues. V shed 4 bases, J shed 13 bases, and the junction held 16 bases outside the gene matches. The CDR3 protein is CASSWDSAPGPLYF. CDR3 nucleotide sequence: TGTGCCAGCAGTTGGGACAGCGCACCTGGCCCTCTTTACTTC.

This clonotype has more than one count but fewer than ten. The chain is built from TRBV15 and TRBJ2-5; possibly TRBD1 for D (5 bases). From germline, CDR1 is LNHNV and CDR2 YYDKDF (reference sequence). This CDR3 has 15 residues. V shed 7 bases and J shed 3 bases, with 18 bases lying between them. As DNA, the CDR3 is TGTGCCACCACCCTCGACCTAAGCAGGGAAGAGACCCAGTACTTC. This sequence encodes CATTLDLSREETQYF.

This clonotype was recorded at least ten times. The chain uses TRBV20-1 and TRBJ1-1; 8 nucleotides agree with TRBD1. Germline CDR1 and CDR2: DFQATT and SNEGSKA (reference sequence). V gave up 4 bases and J gave up 3 bases; unmatched junction bases: 16. This CDR3 contains 17 residues. In nucleotides, the CDR3 is TGCAGTGCTAATCAACAGGGGGTAGGAGTGATCGACACTGAAGCTTTCTTT. It is translated as CSANQQGVGVIDTEAFF.